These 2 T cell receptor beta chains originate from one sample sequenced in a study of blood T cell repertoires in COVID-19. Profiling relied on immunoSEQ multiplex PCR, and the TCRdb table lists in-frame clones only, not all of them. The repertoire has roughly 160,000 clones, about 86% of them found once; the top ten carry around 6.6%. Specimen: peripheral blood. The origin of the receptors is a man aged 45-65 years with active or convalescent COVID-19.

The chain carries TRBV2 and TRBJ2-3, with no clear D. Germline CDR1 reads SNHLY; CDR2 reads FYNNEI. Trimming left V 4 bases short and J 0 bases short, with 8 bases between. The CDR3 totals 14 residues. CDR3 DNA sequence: TGTGCCAGCAGTGGGCTTCCAAGCACAGATACGCAGTATTTT. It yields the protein CASSGLPSTDTQYF.

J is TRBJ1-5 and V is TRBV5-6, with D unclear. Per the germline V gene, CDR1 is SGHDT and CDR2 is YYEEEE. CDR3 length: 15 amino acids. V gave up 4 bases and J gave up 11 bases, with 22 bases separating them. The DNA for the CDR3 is TGTGCCAGCAGCAGAATACGCGGAGGGTCCGATGCCCAGCATTTT. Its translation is CASSRIRGGSDAQHF.